Shown below are 6 T cell receptor beta chains from a single sample sequenced in a study of cytomegalovirus exposure and HLA in healthy donors. This PCR relied on a set of 60 Vbeta primers and 13 Jbeta primers. TCRdb's copy holds only in-frame clones and misses some; the assay was immunoSEQ multiplex PCR. The data contain some 200,000 clones, 83% of them singletons. The sequenced sample was PBMCs. These receptors were collected from a girl aged 5-17 years in good health and CMV-seronegative.

The rearrangement uses TRBV6-4 and TRBJ1-2; the D is unclear. Trimming took off 2 bases at V and 4 bases at J, with 5 bases between the two ends. Germline values: CDR1 MRHNA, CDR2 SNTAGT. This CDR3 has 12 amino acids. CDR3 sequence (DNA): TGTGCCAGCAGTGACCCGTTCTATGGCTACACCTTC. It specifies CASSDPFYGYTF.

The V and J genes are TRBV4-1 and TRBJ2-1; 9 nucleotides align to TRBD2. This CDR3 is built from 16 residues. The V and J ends lost 0 bases and 0 bases, in that order; junction bases with no gene match: 0. Germline V gene sequence: CDR1 MGHRA, CDR2 YSYEKL. CDR3 protein: CASSQERGGSYNEQFF. CDR3 sequence (DNA): TGCGCCAGCAGCCAAGAGCGGGGGGGCTCCTACAATGAGCAGTTCTTC.

The gene calls are TRBV30 and TRBJ2-7; D not certain. This CDR3 has 12 residues. Per the germline V gene, CDR1 is GTSNPN and CDR2 is SVGIG (reference sequence). V lost 2 bases and J lost 3, with 8 bases in between. CDR3 region: CAWSLSLYEQYF. The CDR3 nucleotides are TGTGCCTGGAGTCTGTCCCTCTACGAGCAGTACTTC.

The rearrangement links TRBV27 to TRBJ1-1; possible D gene TRBD1, 5 bases. Trimming cost V 6 bases and J 1 base, with 9 bases left between them. The CDR3 length is 13 residues. Germline values: CDR1 MNHEY, CDR2 SMNVEV (reference sequence). The CDR3 protein is CASRERGNTEAFF. In nucleotides, the CDR3 is TGTGCCAGCAGAGAAAGGGGGAACACTGAAGCTTTCTTT.

The chain couples TRBV7-9 to TRBJ2-7; D is ambiguous. With 1 base removed from V and 5 bases from J, the gap between germline ends came to 15 bases. Germline V gene sequence: CDR1 SEHNR, CDR2 FQNEAQ (reference sequence). This CDR3 has 15 residues. The CDR3 bases are TGTGCCAGCAGCTTAGGGCATCGGGTTGGCAACGAGCAGTACTTC. Protein product: CASSLGHRVGNEQYF.

DNA of the CDR3: TGCGCCAGCAGCCCTGGACAGTCCCAAGAGACCCAGTACTTC. Translated: CASSPGQSQETQYF. The V gene is TRBV5-1, the J gene TRBJ2-5, with D tentatively TRBD1 (6 bases). Germline lookup yields CDR1 SGHRS and CDR2 YFSETQ. Trimming stripped 4 bases from V and 1 base from J, with 11 bases between. The CDR3 has 14 amino acids.